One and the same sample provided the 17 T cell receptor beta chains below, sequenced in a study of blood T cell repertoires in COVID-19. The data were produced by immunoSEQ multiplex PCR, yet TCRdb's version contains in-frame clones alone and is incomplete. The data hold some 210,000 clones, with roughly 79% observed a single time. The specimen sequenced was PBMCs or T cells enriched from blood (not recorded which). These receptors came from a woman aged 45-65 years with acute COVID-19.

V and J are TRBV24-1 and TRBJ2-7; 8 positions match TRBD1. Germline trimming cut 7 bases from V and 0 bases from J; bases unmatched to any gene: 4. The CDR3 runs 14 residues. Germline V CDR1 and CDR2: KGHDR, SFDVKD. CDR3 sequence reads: CATSSTGGSYEQYF. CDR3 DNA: TGTGCCACCAGCTCCACAGGGGGCTCCTACGAGCAGTACTTC.

The CDR3 reads CASSKGQGSLYEQYF. For the CDR3, the DNA is TGTGCCAGCAGCAAAGGACAGGGGTCCCTCTACGAGCAGTACTTC. The genes are TRBV21-1 and TRBJ2-7; TRBD1, the table's D call, lacks a check against the DNA. TRBV21-1 is a documented pseudogene. The CDR3 length is 15 residues.

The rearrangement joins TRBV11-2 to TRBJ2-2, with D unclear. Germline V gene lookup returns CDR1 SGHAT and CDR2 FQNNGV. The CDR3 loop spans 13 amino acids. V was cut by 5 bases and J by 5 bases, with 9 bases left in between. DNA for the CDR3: TGTGCCAGCAGCCCTGACATTACCGGGGAGCTGTTTTTT. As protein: CASSPDITGELFF.

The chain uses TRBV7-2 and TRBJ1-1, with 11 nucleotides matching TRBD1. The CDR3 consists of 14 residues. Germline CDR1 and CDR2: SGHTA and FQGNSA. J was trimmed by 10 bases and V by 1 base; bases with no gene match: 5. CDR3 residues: CASSLGGTGGGAFF. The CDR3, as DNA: TGTGCCAGCAGCTTAGGCGGGACAGGGGGGGGAGCTTTCTTT.

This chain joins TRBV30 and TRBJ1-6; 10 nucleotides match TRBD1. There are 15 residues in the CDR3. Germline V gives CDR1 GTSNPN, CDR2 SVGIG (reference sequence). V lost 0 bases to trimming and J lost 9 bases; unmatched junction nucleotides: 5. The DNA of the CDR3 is TGTGCCTGGAGTGTTGCCGGGACAGGGGTTTCACCCCTCCACTTT. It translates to CAWSVAGTGVSPLHF. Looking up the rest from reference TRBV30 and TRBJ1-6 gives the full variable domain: SQTIHQWPATLVQPVGSPLSLECTVEGTSNPNLYWYRQAAGRGLQLLFYSVGIGQISSEVPQNLSASRPQDRQFILSSKKLLLSDSGFYLCAWSVAGTGVSPLHFGNGTRLTVT.

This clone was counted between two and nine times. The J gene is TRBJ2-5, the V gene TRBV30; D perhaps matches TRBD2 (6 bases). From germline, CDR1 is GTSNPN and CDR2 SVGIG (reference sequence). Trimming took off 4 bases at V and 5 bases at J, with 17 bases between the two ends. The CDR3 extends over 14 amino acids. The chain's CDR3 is CAWNPGVPEETQYF. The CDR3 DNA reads TGTGCCTGGAACCCGGGGGTTCCGGAGGAGACCCAGTACTTC.

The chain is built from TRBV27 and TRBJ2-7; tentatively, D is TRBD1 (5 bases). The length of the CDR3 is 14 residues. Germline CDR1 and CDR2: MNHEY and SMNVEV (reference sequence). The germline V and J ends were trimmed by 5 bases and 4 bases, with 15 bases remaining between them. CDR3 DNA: TGTGCCAGCAGTCCAAAACCCAGGGATTACGAGCAGTACTTC. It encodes CASSPKPRDYEQYF.

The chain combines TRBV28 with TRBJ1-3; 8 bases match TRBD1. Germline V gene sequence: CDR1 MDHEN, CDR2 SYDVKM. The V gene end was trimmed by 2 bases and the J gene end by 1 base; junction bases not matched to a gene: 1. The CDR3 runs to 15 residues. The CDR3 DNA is TGTGCCAGCAGTTTACAGGGGGCTTCTGGAAACACCATATATTTT. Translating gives CASSLQGASGNTIYF.

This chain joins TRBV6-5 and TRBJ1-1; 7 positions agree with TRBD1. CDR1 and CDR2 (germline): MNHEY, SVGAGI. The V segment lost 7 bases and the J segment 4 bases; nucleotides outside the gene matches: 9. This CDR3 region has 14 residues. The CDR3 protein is CASTFKTGITEAFF. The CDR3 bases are TGTGCCAGCACCTTTAAGACAGGGATCACTGAAGCTTTCTTT.

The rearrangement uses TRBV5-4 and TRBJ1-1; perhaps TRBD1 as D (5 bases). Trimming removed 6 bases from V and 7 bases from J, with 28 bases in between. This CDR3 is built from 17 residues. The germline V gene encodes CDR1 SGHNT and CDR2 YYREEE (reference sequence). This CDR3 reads CASTPKFGQGGDVEAFF. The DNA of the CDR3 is TGTGCCAGCACCCCCAAGTTTGGGCAGGGAGGGGATGTTGAAGCTTTCTTT.

Written as DNA, the CDR3 is TGTGCCAGCAGCCGCCGGACAGGGGACTCACCCCTCCACTTT. It encodes CASSRRTGDSPLHF. The chain employs TRBV3-1 (or the pseudogene TRBV3-2) and TRBJ1-6, with 9 bases lining up with TRBD1. The J segment lost 10 bases and the V segment lost 4 bases, leaving 5 bases of the junction unmatched. The V gene's germline CDR1 is LGHDT and CDR2 YNNKEL (reference sequence). This CDR3 region has 14 residues.

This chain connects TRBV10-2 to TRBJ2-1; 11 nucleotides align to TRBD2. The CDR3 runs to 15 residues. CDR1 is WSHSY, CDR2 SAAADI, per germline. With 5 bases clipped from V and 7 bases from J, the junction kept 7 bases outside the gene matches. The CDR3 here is CASSRLAGTLNEQFF. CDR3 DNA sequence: TGCGCCAGCAGTCGACTAGCGGGGACCCTTAATGAGCAGTTCTTC.

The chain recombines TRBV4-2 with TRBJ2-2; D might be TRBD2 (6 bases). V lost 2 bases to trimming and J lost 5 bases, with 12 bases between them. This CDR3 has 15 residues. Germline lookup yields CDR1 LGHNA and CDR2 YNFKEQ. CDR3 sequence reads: CASSQLVEGTGELFF. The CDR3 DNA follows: TGTGCCAGCAGCCAACTTGTGGAGGGAACCGGGGAGCTGTTTTTT.

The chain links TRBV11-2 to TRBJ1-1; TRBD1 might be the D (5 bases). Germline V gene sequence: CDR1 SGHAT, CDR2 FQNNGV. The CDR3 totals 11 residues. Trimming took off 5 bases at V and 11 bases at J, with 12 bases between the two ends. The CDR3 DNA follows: TGTGCCAGCAGCCTAGGGGTGAGGGCTTTCTTT. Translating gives CASSLGVRAFF.

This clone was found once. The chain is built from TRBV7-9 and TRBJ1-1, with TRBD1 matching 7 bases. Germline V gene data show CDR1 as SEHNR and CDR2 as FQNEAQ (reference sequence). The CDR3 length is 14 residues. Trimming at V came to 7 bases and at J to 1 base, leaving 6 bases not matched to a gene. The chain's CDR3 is CASINRGTNTEAFF. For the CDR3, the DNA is TGTGCCAGCATCAACAGGGGAACGAACACTGAAGCTTTCTTT.

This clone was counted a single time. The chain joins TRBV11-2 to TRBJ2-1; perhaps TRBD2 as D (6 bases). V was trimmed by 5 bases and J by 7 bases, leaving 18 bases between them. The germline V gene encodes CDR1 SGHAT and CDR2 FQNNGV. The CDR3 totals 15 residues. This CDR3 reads CASSLIRGNRNEQFF. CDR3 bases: TGTGCCAGCAGCCTCATTCGGGGGAATCGAAATGAGCAGTTCTTC.

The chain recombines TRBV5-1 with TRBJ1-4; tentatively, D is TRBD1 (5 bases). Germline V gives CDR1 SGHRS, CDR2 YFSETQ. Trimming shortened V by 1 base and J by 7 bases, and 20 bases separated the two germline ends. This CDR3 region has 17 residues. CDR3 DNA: TGCGCCAGCAGCTTGTCTGGGATTCAGTCGGGGGGTGAAAAACTGTTTTTT. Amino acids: CASSLSGIQSGGEKLFF.